The present T cell receptor (beta chain) was sequenced within a study of ipilimumab plus nivolumab after autologous stem cell transplantation. Study-wide points: Per the authors, repertoire, Treg and microbiota data justify further study.

In its sample, this clone is medium-sized. Its antigen is as yet unknown. The data were produced by immunoSEQ multiplex PCR, yet TCRdb's version contains in-frame clones alone and is incomplete. The table records roughly 16,000 clones, 70% to 90% of them present only once. Trimming stripped 0 bases from V and 0 bases from J, with 9 bases between. This CDR3 is 15 amino acids long. Germline values: CDR1 SGHRS, CDR2 YFSETQ. This TCR derives from a male donor with diffuse large B-cell lymphoma. The chain joins TRBV5-1 to TRBJ1-1; D is uncertain. Here the sequenced sample was PBMCs, taken in a trial of ipilimumab plus nivolumab as post-transplant consolidation. The CDR3 coding sequence is TGCGCCAGCAGCTTGGCGGCGGGAATGAACACTGAAGCTTTCTTT. This gives the protein CASSLAAGMNTEAFF.